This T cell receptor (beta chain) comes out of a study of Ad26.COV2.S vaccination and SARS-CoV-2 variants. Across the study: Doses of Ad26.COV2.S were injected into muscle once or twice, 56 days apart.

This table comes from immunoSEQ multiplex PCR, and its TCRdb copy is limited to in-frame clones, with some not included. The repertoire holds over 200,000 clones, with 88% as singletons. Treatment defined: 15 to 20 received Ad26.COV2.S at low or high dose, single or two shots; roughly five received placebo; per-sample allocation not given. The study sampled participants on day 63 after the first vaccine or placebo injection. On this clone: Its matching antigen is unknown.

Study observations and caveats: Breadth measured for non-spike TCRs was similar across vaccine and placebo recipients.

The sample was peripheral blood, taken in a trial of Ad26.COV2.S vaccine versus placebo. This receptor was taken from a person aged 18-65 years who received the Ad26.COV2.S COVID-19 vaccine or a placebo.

The CDR3 reads CAWRPLLRGGTGELFF. The CDR3 coding sequence is TGTGCCTGGAGACCTCTCTTAAGGGGCGGTACCGGGGAGCTGTTTTTT. The chain has TRBV30 and TRBJ2-2, with D perhaps matching TRBD1 (5 bases). V was clipped by 3 bases and J by 5 bases, with 19 bases between them. Per germline, CDR1 GTSNPN and CDR2 SVGIG (reference sequence). The CDR3 has 16 residues.